This T cell receptor beta chain derives from a study of blood T cell repertoires in COVID-19. Study-level background: PBMCs, B-cell-depleted T cells, or T cells provided the cDNA or gDNA that made up the material.

Measured with immunoSEQ multiplex PCR; TCRdb has only the in-frame clones, and not every one. The data show 270,000 or so clones, with 86% seen just once and approximately 2.4% held by the top ten. Cohort 3 donors were reported recovered after two negative PCRs, clearance, or symptom resolution. With V trimmed by 1 base and J by 8 bases, 15 bases remained unmatched. Germline V gene data show CDR1 as LGHDT and CDR2 as YNNKEL (reference sequence). The CDR3 is made up of 18 amino acids. The V gene is TRBV3-1 (or the pseudogene TRBV3-2), the J gene TRBJ1-3, with 9 bases identical to TRBD1. This receptor was identified in a woman aged 18-29 years who had recovered from COVID-19. Sequencing used PBMCs or T cells enriched from blood (not recorded which). This CDR3 is CASSQVGTGRTGKHTIYF. CDR3 DNA: TGTGCCAGCAGCCAAGTGGGGACAGGGCGAACTGGGAAACACACCATATATTTT.